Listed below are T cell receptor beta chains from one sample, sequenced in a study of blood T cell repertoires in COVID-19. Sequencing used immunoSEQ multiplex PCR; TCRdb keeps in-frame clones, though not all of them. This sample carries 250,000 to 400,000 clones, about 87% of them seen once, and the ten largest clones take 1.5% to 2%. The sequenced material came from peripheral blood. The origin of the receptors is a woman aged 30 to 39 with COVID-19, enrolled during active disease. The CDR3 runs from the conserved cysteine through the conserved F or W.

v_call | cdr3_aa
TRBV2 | CASRRTGQETQYF
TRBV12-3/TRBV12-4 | CASSSGGAYEQYF
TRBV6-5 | CASAERRSTEAFF
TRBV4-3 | CASSQADTEAFF
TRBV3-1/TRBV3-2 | CASSPFPSYNSPLHF
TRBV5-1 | CASSIDRGYEQYF
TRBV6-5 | CASSLPGTGNYGYTF
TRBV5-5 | CASSSGQPGLATNEKLFF
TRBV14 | CASSYTGTGGSGYTF
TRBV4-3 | CASSQAAGPGNTIYF
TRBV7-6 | CASSLVLVRGRGELFF
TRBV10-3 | CARDRLEYGYTF
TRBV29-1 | CSIRTAGDTGELFF
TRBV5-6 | CASSFGGVGQPQHF
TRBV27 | CASSSPTRDRARKLFF
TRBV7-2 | CASSLVQNTGELFF
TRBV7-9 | CASSLAGRGPGEKLFF
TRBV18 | CASSLSYFGTGIGYGYTF
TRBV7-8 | CASSRYRDTKRKTQYF
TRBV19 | CASSTGGQYAEAFF
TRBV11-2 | CASSSTGPGWNYNSPLHF
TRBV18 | CASSLGDSGANVLTF
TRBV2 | CASSKDSFYGYTF
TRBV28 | CASSDRVSSNQPQHF
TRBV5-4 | CASSLRQGASTEAFF
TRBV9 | CASSVVGTGLAGELFF
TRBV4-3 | CASSQESSGVDTQYF
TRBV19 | CATSGGRGNTIYF
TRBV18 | CASSPGLAGANEQFF
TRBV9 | CASSVAPRTSGGYDTQYF
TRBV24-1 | CATSEPLAGGLWNEQFF
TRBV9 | CASSVEGDLKNIQYF
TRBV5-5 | CASSLVEGEQFF
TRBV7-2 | CASSLRVGGNTGELFF
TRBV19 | CASSFQLAGVSGELFF
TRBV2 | CASRATGAGNSPLHF
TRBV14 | CASSQVDRGNYGYTF
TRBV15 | CATEGPHGYTF
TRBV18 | CASSPNRQAGNTIYF
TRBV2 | CASSESGGLAFF
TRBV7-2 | CASSLDRGNTIYF
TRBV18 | CASSPGGASTDTQYF
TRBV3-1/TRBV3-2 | CASSLRTAQPEQYF
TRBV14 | CASSIQGADTQYF
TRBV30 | CAWKVAGQHNSPLHF